Listed below are T cell receptor beta chains from one sample, sequenced in a study of identical twins. TCRdb ran MiXCR on the 5' RACE reads and lists one entry per CDR3 protein. The sample includes some 250,000 distinct CDR3 sequences, approximately 12% seen only once; the top ten take 4% to 5%. This same sample was also taken into another study, of yellow fever vaccine responses in identical twins.

Source material: memory (CD45RO+) T cells sorted from blood. Source of these receptors: a woman younger than 30 in good health. Each CDR3 is given with its conserved first and last residue. Fields, in order: D gene, clone size, V gene, J gene, CDR3 DNA, CDR3 protein. A D gene is named only where the DNA matches it firmly. The size of a clone is reported for some rows only, either as once, few or many, or as a class for expanded clones.

D gene: TRBD2; clone size: -; V gene: TRBV20-1; J gene: TRBJ2-1; CDR3 DNA: TGCAGTGCTGCCGGACTAGCGGGATACAATGAGCAGTTCTTC; CDR3 protein: CSAAGLAGYNEQFF
D gene: TRBD2; clone size: few; V gene: TRBV7-6; J gene: TRBJ2-2; CDR3 DNA: TGTGCCAGCAGCTGGAACCCGGGACTAGCGGCCGGGGAGCTGTTTTTT; CDR3 protein: CASSWNPGLAAGELFF
D gene: -; clone size: few; V gene: TRBV18; J gene: TRBJ2-3; CDR3 DNA: TGTGCCAGCTCACCGAGAAGATTGGACCCCGCAATCGTCGATACGCAGTATTTT; CDR3 protein: CASSPRRLDPAIVDTQYF
D gene: TRBD1; clone size: many; V gene: TRBV12-3/TRBV12-4; J gene: TRBJ2-2; CDR3 DNA: TGTGCCAGCAATGGACAGGACAGGGTCGGGGAGCTGTTTTTT; CDR3 protein: CASNGQDRVGELFF
D gene: -; clone size: -; V gene: TRBV12-3/TRBV12-4; J gene: TRBJ1-1; CDR3 DNA: TGTGCCAGCAGTTTAAGTGGGGAGAACACTGAAGCTTTCTTT; CDR3 protein: CASSLSGENTEAFF
D gene: -; clone size: many; V gene: TRBV12-3/TRBV12-4; J gene: TRBJ2-7; CDR3 DNA: TGTGCCAGCAGTCAGGCAGACGAGCAGTACTTC; CDR3 protein: CASSQADEQYF
D gene: TRBD2; clone size: -; V gene: TRBV24-1; J gene: TRBJ2-3; CDR3 DNA: TGTGCCACCAGTGATCCAAGCGGGGGGGTGATAGATACGCAGTATTTT; CDR3 protein: CATSDPSGGVIDTQYF
D gene: -; clone size: few; V gene: TRBV12-3/TRBV12-4; J gene: TRBJ2-3; CDR3 DNA: TGTGCCAGCAGTTTTCTGAGAGATACGCAGTATTTT; CDR3 protein: CASSFLRDTQYF
D gene: -; clone size: few; V gene: TRBV3-1; J gene: TRBJ2-7; CDR3 DNA: TGTGCCAGCAGCCAAGAGTCCCCTCCCCCCCAGAAATTCTACGAGCAGTACTTC; CDR3 protein: CASSQESPPPQKFYEQYF
D gene: -; clone size: many; V gene: TRBV15; J gene: TRBJ2-7; CDR3 DNA: TGTGCCACCAGCATAGGACAGAACTCCTACGAGCAGTACTTC; CDR3 protein: CATSIGQNSYEQYF
D gene: TRBD1; clone size: few; V gene: TRBV2; J gene: TRBJ2-5; CDR3 DNA: TGTGCCAGCAGTAGGGACAGCATCCAAGAGACCCAGTACTTC; CDR3 protein: CASSRDSIQETQYF
D gene: TRBD2; clone size: -; V gene: TRBV3-1; J gene: TRBJ2-3; CDR3 DNA: TGTGCCAGCAGCCAATTTCGGGGGGGCCTGGATACGCAGTATTTT; CDR3 protein: CASSQFRGGLDTQYF
D gene: -; clone size: -; V gene: TRBV4-2; J gene: TRBJ1-2; CDR3 DNA: TGTGCCAGCAGCCAAGCGGCGGGGGGAAACTATGGCTACACCTTC; CDR3 protein: CASSQAAGGNYGYTF
D gene: -; clone size: -; V gene: TRBV6-5; J gene: TRBJ2-7; CDR3 DNA: TGTGCCAGCAGTTTAGCGGTGAGCTCCTACGAGCAGTACTTC; CDR3 protein: CASSLAVSSYEQYF